The 2 T cell receptor beta chains reported below all come from one sample, sequenced in a study of control samples from healthy donors and cancer patients (dated by TCRdb to 2018 to 2021). The library was built by means of the immunoSEQ multiplex PCR assay. TCRdb mirrors the immuneACCESS table, restricted to in-frame sequences. Some clones are absent from its copies; in checked studies, under half trace to an unresolved V gene, and the reason for the others is unknown. The sample includes 50,000 or so clones, with about 95% observed a single time. Less than 3% of the sample goes to the ten largest clones. The sequenced material came from blood. These receptors were obtained from a man in his thirties or forties in good health.

This sequence joins TRBV7-9 and TRBJ2-7; tentative D call: TRBD2 (5 bases). V was clipped by 2 bases and J by 0 bases, with 11 bases between them. The CDR3 length is 15 residues. Germline CDR1 is SEHNR and CDR2 is FQNEAQ (reference sequence). The DNA of the CDR3 is TGTGCCAGCAGCTTAACGAACAGCGGCTCCTACGAGCAGTACTTC. Encoded protein: CASSLTNSGSYEQYF.

About this clone itself: Germline is not matched at one junction end, which may reflect a read error. Other DNA sequences of this sample code for an identical CDR3. This chain joins TRBV6-5 and TRBJ2-3, with D perhaps TRBD2 (5 bases). Germline V gene sequence: CDR1 MNHEY, CDR2 SVGAGI. The CDR3 loop spans 14 amino acids. The DNA for the CDR3 is TGCGCCAGCACCACTCCGGGATGGGCTGATACGCAGTATTTT. It encodes CASTTPGWADTQYF.